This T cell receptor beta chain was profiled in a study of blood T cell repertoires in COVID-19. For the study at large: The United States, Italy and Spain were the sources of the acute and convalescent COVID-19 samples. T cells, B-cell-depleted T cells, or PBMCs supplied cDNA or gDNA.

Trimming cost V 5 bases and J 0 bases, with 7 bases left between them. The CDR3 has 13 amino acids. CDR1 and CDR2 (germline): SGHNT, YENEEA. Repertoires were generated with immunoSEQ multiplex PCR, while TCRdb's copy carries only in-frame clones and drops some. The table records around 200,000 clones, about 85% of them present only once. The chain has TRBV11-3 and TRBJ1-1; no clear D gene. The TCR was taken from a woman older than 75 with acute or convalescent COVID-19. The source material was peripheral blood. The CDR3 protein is CASSRGVNTEAFF. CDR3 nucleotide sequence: TGTGCCAGCAGCCGCGGGGTGAACACTGAAGCTTTCTTT.